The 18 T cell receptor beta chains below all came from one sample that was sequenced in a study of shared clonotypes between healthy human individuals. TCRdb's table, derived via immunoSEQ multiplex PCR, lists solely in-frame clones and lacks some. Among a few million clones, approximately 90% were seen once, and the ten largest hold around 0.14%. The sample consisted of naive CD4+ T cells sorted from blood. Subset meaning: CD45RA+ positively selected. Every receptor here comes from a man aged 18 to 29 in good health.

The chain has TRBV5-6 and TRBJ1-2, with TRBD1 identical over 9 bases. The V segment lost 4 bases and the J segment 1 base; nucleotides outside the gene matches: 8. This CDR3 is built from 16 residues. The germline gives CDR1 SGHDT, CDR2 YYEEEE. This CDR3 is CASSPGTGHINYGYTF. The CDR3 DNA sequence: TGTGCCAGCAGCCCCGGGACAGGGCATATTAACTATGGCTACACCTTC.

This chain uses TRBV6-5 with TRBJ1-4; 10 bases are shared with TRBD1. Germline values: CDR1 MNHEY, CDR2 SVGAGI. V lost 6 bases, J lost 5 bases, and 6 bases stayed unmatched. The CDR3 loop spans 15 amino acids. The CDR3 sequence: CASSGLGQGNEKLFF. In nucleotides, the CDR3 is TGTGCCAGCAGCGGTCTGGGACAGGGGAATGAAAAACTGTTTTTT.

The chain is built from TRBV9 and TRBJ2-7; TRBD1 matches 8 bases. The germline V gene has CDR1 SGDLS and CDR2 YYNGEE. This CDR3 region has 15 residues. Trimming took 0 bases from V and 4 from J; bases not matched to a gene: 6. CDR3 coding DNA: TGTGCCAGCAGCGTAGAGGCACAGGGGGGTTACGAGCAGTACTTC. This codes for CASSVEAQGGYEQYF. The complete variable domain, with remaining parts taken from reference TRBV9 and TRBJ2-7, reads DSGVTQTPKHLITATGQRVTLRCSPRSGDLSVYWYQQSLDQGLQFLIQYYNGEERAKGNILERFSAQQFPDLHSELNLSSLELGDSALYFCASSVEAQGGYEQYFGPGTRLTVT.

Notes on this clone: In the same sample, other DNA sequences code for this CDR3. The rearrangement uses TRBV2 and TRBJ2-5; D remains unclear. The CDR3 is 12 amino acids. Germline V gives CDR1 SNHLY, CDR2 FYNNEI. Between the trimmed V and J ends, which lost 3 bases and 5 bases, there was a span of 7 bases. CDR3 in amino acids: CASSEGSETQYF. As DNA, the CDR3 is TGTGCCAGCAGTGAGGGATCCGAGACCCAGTACTTC.

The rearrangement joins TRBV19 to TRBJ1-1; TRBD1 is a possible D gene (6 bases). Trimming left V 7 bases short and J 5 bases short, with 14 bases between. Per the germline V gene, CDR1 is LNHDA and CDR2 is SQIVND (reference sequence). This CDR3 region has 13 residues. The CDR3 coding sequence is TGTGCCAGTAAGGGGGGCTTGGAGACTGAAGCTTTCTTT. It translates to CASKGGLETEAFF. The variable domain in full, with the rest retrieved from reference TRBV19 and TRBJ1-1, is DGGITQSPKYLFRKEGQNVTLSCEQNLNHDAMYWYRQDPGQGLRLIYYSQIVNDFQKGDIAEGYSVSREKKESFPLTVTSAQKNPTAFYLCASKGGLETEAFFGQGTRLTVV.

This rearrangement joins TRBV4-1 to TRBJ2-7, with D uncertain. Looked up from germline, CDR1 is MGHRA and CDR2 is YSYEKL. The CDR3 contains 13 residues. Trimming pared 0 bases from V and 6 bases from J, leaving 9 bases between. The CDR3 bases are TGCGCCAGCAGCCAAGATACCGGGTTCGAGCAGTACTTC. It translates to CASSQDTGFEQYF.

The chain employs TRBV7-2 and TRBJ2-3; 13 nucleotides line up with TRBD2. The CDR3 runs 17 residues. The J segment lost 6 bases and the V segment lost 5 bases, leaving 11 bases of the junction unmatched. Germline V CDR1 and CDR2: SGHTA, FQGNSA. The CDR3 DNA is TGTGCCAGCAGCCCTTTTCCCGGGACTAGCGGGACGGATACGCAGTATTTT. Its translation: CASSPFPGTSGTDTQYF.

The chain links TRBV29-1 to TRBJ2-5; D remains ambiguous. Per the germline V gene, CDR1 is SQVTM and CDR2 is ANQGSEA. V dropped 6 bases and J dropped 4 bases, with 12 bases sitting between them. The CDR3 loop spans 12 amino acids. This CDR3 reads CSVPRAGETQYF. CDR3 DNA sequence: TGCAGCGTCCCTAGGGCAGGAGAGACCCAGTACTTC.

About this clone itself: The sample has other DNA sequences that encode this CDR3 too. The CDR3 reads CASSSPDRNYGYTF. As DNA, the CDR3 is TGTGCCAGCAGCTCTCCCGACAGGAACTATGGCTACACCTTC. V and J are TRBV7-2 and TRBJ1-2; weak D call: TRBD1 (6 bases). Trimming took off 4 bases at V and 2 bases at J, with 11 bases between the two ends. CDR1 is SGHTA and CDR2 is FQGNSA in the germline V gene. The CDR3 totals 14 residues.

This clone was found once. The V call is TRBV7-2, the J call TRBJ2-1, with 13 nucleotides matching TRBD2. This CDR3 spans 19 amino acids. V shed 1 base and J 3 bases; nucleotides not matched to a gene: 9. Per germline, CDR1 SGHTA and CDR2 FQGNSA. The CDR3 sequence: CASSLEGLAGKSFYNEQFF. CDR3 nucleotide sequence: TGTGCCAGCAGCTTAGAGGGACTAGCGGGAAAATCGTTCTACAATGAGCAGTTCTTC.

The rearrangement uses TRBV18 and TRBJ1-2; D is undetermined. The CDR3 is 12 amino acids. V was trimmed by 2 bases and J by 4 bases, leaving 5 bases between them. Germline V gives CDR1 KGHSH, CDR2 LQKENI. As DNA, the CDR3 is TGTGCCAGCTCACCAAATCCCTATGGCTACACCTTC. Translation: CASSPNPYGYTF.

The CDR3 sequence is CASAPSGNTIYF. In DNA, the CDR3 is TGTGCCTCTGCCCCTTCCGGAAACACCATATATTTT. The chain is built from TRBV30 and TRBJ1-3; the D is unclear. CDR1 and CDR2 (germline): GTSNPN, SVGIG (reference sequence). The CDR3 spans 12 residues. Trimming removed 7 bases from V and 4 bases from J, with 11 bases in between.

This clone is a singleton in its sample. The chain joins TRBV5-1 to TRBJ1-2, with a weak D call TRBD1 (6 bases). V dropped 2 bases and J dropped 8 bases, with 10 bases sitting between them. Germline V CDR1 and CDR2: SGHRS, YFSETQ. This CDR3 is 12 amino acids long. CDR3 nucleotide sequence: TGCGCCAGCAGCTTCACAGGGTACGGCTACACCTTC. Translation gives CASSFTGYGYTF.

CDR3 in amino acids: CATSIGAERTNEKLFF. The CDR3 DNA sequence: TGTGCCACCAGTATTGGGGCAGAAAGAACTAATGAAAAACTGTTTTTT. V usage is TRBV15 and J usage is TRBJ1-4; possibly TRBD1 for D (5 bases). The CDR3 loop spans 16 amino acids. CDR1 is LNHNV, CDR2 YYDKDF, per germline (reference sequence). Between the trimmed V and J ends, which lost 6 bases and 1 base, there was a span of 15 bases.

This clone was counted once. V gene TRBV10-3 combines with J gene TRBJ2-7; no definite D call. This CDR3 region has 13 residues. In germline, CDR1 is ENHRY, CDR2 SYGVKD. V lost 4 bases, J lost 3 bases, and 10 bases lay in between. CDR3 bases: TGTGCCATCAGTGGCCTCGCCGACTACGAGCAGTACTTC. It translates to CAISGLADYEQYF.

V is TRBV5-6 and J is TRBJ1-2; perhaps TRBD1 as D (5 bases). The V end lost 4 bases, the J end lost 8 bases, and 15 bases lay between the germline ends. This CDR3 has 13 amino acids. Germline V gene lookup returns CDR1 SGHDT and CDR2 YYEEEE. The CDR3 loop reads CASSRDGFKGYTF. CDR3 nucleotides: TGTGCCAGCAGCCGGGACGGCTTTAAGGGCTACACCTTC.

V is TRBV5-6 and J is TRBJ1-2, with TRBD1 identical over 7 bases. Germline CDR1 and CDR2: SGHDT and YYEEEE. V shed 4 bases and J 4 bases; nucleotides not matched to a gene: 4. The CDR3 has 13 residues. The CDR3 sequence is CASSDRDGYGYTF. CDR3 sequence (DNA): TGTGCCAGCAGCGACAGGGACGGCTATGGCTACACCTTC.

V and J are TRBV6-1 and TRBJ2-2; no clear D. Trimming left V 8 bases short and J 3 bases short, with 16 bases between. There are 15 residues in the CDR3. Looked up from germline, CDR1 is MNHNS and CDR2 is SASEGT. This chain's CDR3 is CASLRRHSDTGELFF. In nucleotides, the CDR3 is TGTGCCAGCCTTCGCCGCCACAGCGACACCGGGGAGCTGTTTTTT.